This is a list of T cell receptor beta chains from one sample in a study of preoperative IRX-2 immunotherapy in early breast cancer. Generated by immunoSEQ multiplex PCR, the TCRdb table keeps only in-frame clones and is missing some. The sample consists of about 43,000 clones, about 95% of them appearing once. Sequences were derived from tumor tissue, sampled after IRX-2 immunotherapy. These receptors were obtained from a human donor with breast cancer. The CDR3 runs from the conserved cysteine through the conserved F or W. A D gene is named only where the DNA matches it firmly. Rows may omit the clone size; those that give it use once, few, many or a size class.

TRBJ1-5 | . | TRBV7-2 | . | TGTGCCAGCAGCTTAGCAGACGGGGTTTTAGATCAGCCCCAGCATTTT | CASSLADGVLDQPQHF
TRBJ1-3 | . | TRBV5-1 | . | TGCGCCAGCAGTTATGGTGGGGAAGCAAACACCATATATTTT | CASSYGGEANTIYF
TRBJ1-5 | . | TRBV7-8 | . | TGTGCCAGCAGCTCCCTTTCACGGCATTCTAGCAATCAGCCCCAGCATTTT | CASSSLSRHSSNQPQHF
TRBJ2-7 | few | TRBV19 | TRBD1 | TGTGCCAGTAGCGTTGGGACAGCCTACGAGCAGTACTTC | CASSVGTAYEQYF
TRBJ1-5 | . | TRBV6-1 | . | TGTGCCAGCAGTGAAGTGACGGGGCAGCCCCAGCATTTT | CASSEVTGQPQHF
TRBJ2-2 | . | TRBV27 | . | TGTGCCAGCAGAATCCTGAACACCGGGGAGCTGTTTTTT | CASRILNTGELFF
TRBJ1-2 | . | TRBV5-6 | TRBD1 | TGTGCCAGCAGCTTGGACCAGGGGGATGGCTACACCTTC | CASSLDQGDGYTF
TRBJ2-5 | . | TRBV12-2 | . | TGTGCAAGTCGCTTAGCGCAACGGGGGGGCGAGGATGACCAAGAGACCCAGTACTTC | CASRLAQRGGEDDQETQYF
TRBJ1-2 | . | TRBV5-4 | . | TGTGCCAGCAGCCTCCTGGACGATGCCTATGGCTACACCTTC | CASSLLDDAYGYTF
TRBJ1-2 | . | TRBV9 | . | TGTGCCAGTGGGGCGGGCGAAGACTATGGCTACACCTTC | CASGAGEDYGYTF
TRBJ1-1 | . | TRBV30 | . | TGTGCCTGGAATTGGGGCGGTAAGACTGAAGCTTTCTTT | CAWNWGGKTEAFF